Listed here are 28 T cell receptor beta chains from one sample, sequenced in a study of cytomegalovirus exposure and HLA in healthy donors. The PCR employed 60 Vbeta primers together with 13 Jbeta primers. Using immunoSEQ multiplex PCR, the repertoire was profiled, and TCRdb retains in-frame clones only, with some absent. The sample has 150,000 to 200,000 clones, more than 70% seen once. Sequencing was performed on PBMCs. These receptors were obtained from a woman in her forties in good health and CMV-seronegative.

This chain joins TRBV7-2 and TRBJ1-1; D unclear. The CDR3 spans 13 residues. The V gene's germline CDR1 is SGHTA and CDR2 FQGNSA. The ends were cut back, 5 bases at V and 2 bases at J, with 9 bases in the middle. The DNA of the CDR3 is TGTGCCAGCAGCCCGGGTAGAAACACTGAAGCTTTCTTT. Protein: CASSPGRNTEAFF.

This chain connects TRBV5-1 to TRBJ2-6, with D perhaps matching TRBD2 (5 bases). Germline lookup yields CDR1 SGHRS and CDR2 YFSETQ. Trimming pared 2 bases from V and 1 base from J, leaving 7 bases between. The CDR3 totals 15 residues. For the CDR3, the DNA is TGCGCCAGCAGCTTTGAGGGTTCTGGGGCCAACGTCCTGACTTTC. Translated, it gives CASSFEGSGANVLTF.

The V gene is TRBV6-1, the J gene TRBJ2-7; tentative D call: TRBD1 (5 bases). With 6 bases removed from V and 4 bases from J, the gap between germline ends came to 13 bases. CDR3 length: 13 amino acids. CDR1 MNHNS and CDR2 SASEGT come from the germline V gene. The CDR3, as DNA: TGTGCCAGCAGGCTCGGCCCAGGGTACGAGCAGTACTTC. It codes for CASRLGPGYEQYF.

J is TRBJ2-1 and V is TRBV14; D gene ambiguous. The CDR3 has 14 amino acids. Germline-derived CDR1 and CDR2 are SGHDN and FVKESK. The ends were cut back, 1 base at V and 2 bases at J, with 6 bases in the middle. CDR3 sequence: CASSQAGTYNEQFF. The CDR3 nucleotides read TGTGCCAGCAGCCAAGCAGGTACCTACAATGAGCAGTTCTTC.

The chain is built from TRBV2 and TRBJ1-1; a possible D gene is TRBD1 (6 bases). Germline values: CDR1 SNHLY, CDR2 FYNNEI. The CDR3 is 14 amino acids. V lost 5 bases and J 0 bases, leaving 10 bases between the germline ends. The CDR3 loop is CASSSQGLNTEAFF. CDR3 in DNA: TGTGCCAGCAGTTCACAGGGTTTGAACACTGAAGCTTTCTTT. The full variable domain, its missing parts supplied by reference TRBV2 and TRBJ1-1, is EPEVTQTPSHQVTQMGQEVILRCVPISNHLYFYWYRQILGQKVEFLVSFYNNEISEKSEIFDDQFSVERPDGSNFTLKIRSTKLEDSAMYFCASSSQGLNTEAFFGQGTRLTVV.

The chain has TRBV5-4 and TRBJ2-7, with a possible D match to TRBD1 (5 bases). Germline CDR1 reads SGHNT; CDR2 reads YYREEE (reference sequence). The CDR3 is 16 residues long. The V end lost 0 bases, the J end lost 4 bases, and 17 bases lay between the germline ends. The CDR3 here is CASSLDRQGGRYEQYF. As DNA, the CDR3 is TGTGCCAGCAGCTTGGATCGTCAGGGTGGCAGGTACGAGCAGTACTTC.

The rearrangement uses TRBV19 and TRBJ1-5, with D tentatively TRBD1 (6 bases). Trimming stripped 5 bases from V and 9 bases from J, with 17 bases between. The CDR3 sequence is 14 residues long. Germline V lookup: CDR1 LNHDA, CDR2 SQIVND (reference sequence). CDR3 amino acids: CASSLGTTPSPQHF. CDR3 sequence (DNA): TGTGCCAGTAGTTTAGGGACAACCCCATCGCCCCAGCATTTT.

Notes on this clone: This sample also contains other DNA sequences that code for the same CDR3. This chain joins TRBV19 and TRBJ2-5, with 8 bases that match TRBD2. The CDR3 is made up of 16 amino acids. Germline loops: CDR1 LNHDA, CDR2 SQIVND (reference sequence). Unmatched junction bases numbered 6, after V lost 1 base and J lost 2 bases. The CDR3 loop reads CASSIGLAGGQETQYF. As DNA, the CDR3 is TGTGCCAGTAGTATAGGGCTAGCGGGTGGACAAGAGACCCAGTACTTC.

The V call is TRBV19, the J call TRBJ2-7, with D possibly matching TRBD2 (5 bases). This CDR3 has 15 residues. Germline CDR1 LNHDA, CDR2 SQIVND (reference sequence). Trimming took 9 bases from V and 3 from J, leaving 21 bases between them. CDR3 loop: CARVLGREPYYEQYF. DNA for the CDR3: TGTGCCAGGGTACTGGGCCGGGAACCCTACTACGAGCAGTACTTC.

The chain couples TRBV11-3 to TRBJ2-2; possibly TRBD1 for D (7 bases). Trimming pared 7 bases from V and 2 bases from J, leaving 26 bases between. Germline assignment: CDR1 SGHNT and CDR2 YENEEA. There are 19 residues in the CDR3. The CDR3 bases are TGTGCCAGCAAACGGGAGTATGGTAGGGGGCGGCTTAACACCGGGGAGCTGTTTTTT. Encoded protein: CASKREYGRGRLNTGELFF.

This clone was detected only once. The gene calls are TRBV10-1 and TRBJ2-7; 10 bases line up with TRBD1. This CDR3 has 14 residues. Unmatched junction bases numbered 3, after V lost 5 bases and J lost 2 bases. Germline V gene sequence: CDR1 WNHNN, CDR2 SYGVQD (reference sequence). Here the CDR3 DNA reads TGCGCCAGCAGTCGGGACAGGGGTCCCTACGAGCAGTACGTC. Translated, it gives CASSRDRGPYEQYV.

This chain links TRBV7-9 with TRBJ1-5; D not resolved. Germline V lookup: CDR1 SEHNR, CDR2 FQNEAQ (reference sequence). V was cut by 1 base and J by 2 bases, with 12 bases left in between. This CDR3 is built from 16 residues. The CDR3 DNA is TGTGCCAGCAGCTTAGGTAGCGGGATCCGCAATCAGCCCCAGCATTTT. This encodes CASSLGSGIRNQPQHF.

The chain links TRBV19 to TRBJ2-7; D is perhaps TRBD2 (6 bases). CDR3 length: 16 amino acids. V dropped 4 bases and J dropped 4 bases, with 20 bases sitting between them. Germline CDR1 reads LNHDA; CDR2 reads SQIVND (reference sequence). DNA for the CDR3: TGTGCCAGTAGTAGCCCGGGACTCCCGGGGCCTTACGAGCAGTACTTC. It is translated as CASSSPGLPGPYEQYF.

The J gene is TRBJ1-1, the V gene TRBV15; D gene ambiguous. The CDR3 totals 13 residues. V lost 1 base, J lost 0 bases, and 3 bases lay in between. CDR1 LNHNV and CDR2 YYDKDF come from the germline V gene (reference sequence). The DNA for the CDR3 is TGTGCCACCAGCAGAGGCGTGAACACTGAAGCTTTCTTT. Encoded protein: CATSRGVNTEAFF.

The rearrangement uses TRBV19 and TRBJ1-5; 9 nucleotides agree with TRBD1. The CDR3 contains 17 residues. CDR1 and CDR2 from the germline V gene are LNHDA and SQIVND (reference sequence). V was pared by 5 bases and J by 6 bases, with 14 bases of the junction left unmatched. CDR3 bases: TGTGCCAGTAGTTTCTTACCGGGACAGGGATCGGGTCAGCCCCAGCATTTT. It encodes CASSFLPGQGSGQPQHF.

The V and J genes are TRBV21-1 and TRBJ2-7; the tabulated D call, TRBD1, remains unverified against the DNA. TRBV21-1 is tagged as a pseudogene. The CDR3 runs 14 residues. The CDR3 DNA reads TGTGCCAGCACCGAGGGGACAGGGGTGTACGAGCAGTACTTC. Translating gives CASTEGTGVYEQYF.

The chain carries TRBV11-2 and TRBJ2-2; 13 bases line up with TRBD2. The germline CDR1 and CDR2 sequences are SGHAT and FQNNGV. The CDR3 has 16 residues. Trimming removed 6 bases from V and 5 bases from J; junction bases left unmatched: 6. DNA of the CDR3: TGTGCCAGCAGGCGACTAGCGGGAGGTGGAACCGGGGAGCTGTTTTTT. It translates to CASRRLAGGGTGELFF.

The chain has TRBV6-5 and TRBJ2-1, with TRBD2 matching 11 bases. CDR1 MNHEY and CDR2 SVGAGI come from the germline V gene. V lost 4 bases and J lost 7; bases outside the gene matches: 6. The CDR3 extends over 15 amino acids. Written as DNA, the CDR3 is TGTGCCAGCAGTTTAGCGGGAGGGCCAGGGAATGAGCAGTTCTTC. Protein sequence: CASSLAGGPGNEQFF.

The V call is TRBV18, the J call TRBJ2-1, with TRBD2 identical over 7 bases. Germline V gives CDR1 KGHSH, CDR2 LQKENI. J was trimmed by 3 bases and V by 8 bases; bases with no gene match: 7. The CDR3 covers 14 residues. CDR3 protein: CASTIAGIYNEQFF. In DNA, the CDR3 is TGTGCCAGCACCATAGCGGGCATCTACAATGAGCAGTTCTTC.

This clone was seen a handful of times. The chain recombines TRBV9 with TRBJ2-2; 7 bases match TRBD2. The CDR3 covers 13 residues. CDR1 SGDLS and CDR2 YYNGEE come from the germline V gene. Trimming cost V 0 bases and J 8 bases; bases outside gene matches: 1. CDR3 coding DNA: TGTGCCAGCAGCGTAGGGACTAGGGGGGAGCTGTTTTTT. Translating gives CASSVGTRGELFF.

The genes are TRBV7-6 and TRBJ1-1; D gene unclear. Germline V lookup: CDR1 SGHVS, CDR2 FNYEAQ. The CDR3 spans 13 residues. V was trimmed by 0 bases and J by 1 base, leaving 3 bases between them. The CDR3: CASSLAQNTEAFF. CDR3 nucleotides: TGTGCCAGCAGCTTAGCTCAGAACACTGAAGCTTTCTTT.

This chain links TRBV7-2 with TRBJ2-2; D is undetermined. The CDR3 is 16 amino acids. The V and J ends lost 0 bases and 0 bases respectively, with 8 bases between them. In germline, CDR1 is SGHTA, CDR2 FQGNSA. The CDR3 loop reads CASSLAGGTNTGELFF. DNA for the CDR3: TGTGCCAGCAGCTTAGCAGGCGGTACGAACACCGGGGAGCTGTTTTTT.

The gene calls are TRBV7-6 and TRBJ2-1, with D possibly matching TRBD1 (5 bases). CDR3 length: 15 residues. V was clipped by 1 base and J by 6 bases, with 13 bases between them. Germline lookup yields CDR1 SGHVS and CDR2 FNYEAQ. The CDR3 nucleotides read TGTGCCAGCAGCTTAGTAGGGGCGGCAGCCAATGAGCAGTTCTTC. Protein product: CASSLVGAAANEQFF.

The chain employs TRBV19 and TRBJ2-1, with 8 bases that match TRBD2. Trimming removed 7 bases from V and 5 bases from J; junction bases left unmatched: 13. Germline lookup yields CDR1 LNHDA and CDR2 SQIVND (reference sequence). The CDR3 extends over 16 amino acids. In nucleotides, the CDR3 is TGTGCCAGTACCGAAAGGCCGGGAGGGTTCCACAATGAGCAGTTCTTC. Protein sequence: CASTERPGGFHNEQFF.

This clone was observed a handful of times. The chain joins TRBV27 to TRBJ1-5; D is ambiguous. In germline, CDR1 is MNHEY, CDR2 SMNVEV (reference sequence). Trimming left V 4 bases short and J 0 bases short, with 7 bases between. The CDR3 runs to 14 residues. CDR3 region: CASSSPYSNQPQHF. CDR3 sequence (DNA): TGTGCCAGCAGTTCCCCGTATAGCAATCAGCCCCAGCATTTT.

The CDR3 nucleotides read TGTGCCAGCGTACGGACTAGCGCACAAGAGACCCAGTACTTC. Its translation is CASVRTSAQETQYF. This chain links TRBV11-2 with TRBJ2-5; TRBD2 agrees at 9 bases. Germline loops: CDR1 SGHAT, CDR2 FQNNGV. The ends lost 8 bases at V and 2 bases at J; junction bases unmatched: 6. This CDR3 is built from 14 residues.

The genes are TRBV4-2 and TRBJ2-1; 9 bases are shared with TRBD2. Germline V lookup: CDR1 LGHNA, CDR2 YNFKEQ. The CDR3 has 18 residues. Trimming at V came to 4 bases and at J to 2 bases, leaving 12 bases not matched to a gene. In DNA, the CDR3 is TGTGCCAGCAGCCGGAGGGACACGCGGGAGGGACCCTACAATGAGCAGTTCTTC. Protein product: CASSRRDTREGPYNEQFF.

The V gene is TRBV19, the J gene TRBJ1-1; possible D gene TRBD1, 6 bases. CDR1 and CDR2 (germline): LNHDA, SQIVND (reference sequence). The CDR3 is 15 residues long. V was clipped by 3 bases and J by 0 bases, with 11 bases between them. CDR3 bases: TGTGCCAGTAGTATGGACAGATCAATGAACACTGAAGCTTTCTTT. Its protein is CASSMDRSMNTEAFF.